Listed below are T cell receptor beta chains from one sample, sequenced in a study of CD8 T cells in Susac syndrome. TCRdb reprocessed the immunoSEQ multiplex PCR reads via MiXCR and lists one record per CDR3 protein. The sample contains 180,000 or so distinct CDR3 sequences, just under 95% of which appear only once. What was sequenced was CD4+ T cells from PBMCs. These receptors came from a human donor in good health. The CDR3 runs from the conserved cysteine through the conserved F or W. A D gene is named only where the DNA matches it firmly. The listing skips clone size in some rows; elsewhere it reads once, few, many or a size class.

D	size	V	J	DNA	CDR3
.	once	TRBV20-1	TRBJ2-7	TGCAGTGCTAGAGCTCAGCGGCCATACGAGCAGTACTTC	CSARAQRPYEQYF
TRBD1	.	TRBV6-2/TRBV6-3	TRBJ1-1	TGTGCCAGCAGTTATACAGGGGGCGTCACTGAAGCTTTCTTT	CASSYTGGVTEAFF
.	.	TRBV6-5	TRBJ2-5	TGTGCCAGCAGTTACCAGGGGCTGAAGACCCAGTACTTC	CASSYQGLKTQYF
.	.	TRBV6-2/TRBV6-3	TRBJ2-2	TGTGCCAGCAGTAGCACCTTTGACACCGGGGAGCTGTTTTTT	CASSSTFDTGELFF
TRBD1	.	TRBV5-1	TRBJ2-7	TGCGCCAGCAGCGAGACAGGGGTCGCCTACGTGCAGTACTTC	CASSETGVAYVQYF
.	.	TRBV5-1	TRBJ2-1	TGCGCCAGCAGCTTGGCTCTAGACCGTGAAAGAAGCTTC	CASSLALDRERSF
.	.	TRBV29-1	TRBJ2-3	TGCAGCGTATCTGGGGGCCCAAGTACGCAGTATTTT	CSVSGGPSTQYF
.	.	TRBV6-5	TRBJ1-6	TGTGCCAGCAGTTACTCGCTAAATTCACCCCTCCACTTT	CASSYSLNSPLHF
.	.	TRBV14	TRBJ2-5	TGTGCCAGCAACCGAGGGGCAACGGAGACCCAGTACTTC	CASNRGATETQYF
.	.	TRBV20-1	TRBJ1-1	TGCAGTGCTAGATCGGAGAACACTGAAGCTTTCTTT	CSARSENTEAFF
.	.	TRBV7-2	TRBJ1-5	TGTGCCAGCAGCCGAGGGGGGCTTCTAGCCCAGCATTTT	CASSRGGLLAQHF
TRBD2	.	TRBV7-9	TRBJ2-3	TGTGCCAGCAGCTTAGTGGCAGGACTAGCATTGGATACGCAGTATTTT	CASSLVAGLALDTQYF
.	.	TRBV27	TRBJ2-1	TGTGCCAGCAGTCCCTATAAGGGGTCTGAGCAGTTCTTC	CASSPYKGSEQFF
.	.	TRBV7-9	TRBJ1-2	TGTGCCAGCAGCCCCGTCGGGGACCATGGCTACACCTTC	CASSPVGDHGYTF
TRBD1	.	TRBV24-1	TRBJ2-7	TGTGCCACCAGTGACTGGGACAGAACCTACGAGCAGTACTTC	CATSDWDRTYEQYF
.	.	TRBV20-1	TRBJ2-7	TGCAGTGCTAGTGGAACGAGCGCAGGGATCTACGAGCAGTACTTC	CSASGTSAGIYEQYF
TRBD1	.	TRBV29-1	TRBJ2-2	TGCAGCGGGCAGGGACAGGGGCACACCGGGGAGCTGTTTTTT	CSGQGQGHTGELFF
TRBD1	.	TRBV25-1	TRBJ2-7	TGTGCCAGCAGTGATTCCACAGGGGAACAGTACTTC	CASSDSTGEQYF
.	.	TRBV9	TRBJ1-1	TGTGCCAGCAGCGTAGGGCTACAGGGTGTCGGCACTGAAGCTTTCTTT	CASSVGLQGVGTEAFF
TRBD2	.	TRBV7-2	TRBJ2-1	TGTGCCAGCAGCTCAACCGGGACTACCAATGAGCAGTTCTTC	CASSSTGTTNEQFF
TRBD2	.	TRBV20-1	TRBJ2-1	TGCAGTGCTAGAGATCCTACGGGACTAGCCCATGAGCAGTTCTTC	CSARDPTGLAHEQFF
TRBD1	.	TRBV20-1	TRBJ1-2	TGCAGTGCTAGAGATCCCCGACAGGGACACTATGGCTACACCTTC	CSARDPRQGHYGYTF
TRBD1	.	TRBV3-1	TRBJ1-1	TGTGCCAGCAGCCGTCCGGGACAGATGAACACTGAAGCTTTCTTT	CASSRPGQMNTEAFF
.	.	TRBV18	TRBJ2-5	TGTGCCAGCTCACCACAGGTGGAAGAGACCCAGTACTTC	CASSPQVEETQYF
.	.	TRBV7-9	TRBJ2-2	TGTGCCAGCAGCCGTGTCCGGGGGATGACAACCGGGGAGCTGTTTTTT	CASSRVRGMTTGELFF
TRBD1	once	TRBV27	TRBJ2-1	TGTGCCAGCAGTGGCGGGACAGGGGGCTACAATGAGCAGTTCTTC	CASSGGTGGYNEQFF
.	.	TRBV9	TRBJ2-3	TGTGCCAGCAGCATCGGGACTCCCAGCACAGATACGCAGTATTTT	CASSIGTPSTDTQYF
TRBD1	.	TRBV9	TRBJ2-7	TGTGCCAGCAGCACCACAGGGGTGGGCGAGCAGTACTTC	CASSTTGVGEQYF
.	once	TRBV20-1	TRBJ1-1	TGCAGTGCTAGCCGGGGACACATGAACACTGAAGCTTTCTTT	CSASRGHMNTEAFF
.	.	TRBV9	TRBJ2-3	TGTGCCAGCAGCCTCACTCCCCTAGAGACAGATACGCAGTATTTT	CASSLTPLETDTQYF
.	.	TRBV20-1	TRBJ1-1	TGCAGTGCCACTAGGGGCACTGAAGCTTTCTTT	CSATRGTEAFF
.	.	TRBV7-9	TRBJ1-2	TGTGCCAGCAGCTTGGATGGGGGCGGCGGCTACACCTTC	CASSLDGGGGYTF
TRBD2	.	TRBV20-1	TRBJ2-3	TGCAGTGCTAGAGGGACTAGCGCAGATACGCAGTATTTT	CSARGTSADTQYF
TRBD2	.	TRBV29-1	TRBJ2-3	TGCAGCGTTGACAGCGGGGGGGGTCTCAGAGATACGCAGTATTTT	CSVDSGGGLRDTQYF
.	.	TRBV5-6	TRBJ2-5	TGTGCCAGCAGCTTGGATCCCGGGGAGACCCAGTACTTC	CASSLDPGETQYF
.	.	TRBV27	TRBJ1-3	TGTGCCAGCAGTCCCTTTTTCCCTGCGGCTGGAAACACCATATATTTT	CASSPFFPAAGNTIYF
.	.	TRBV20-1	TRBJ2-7	TGCAGTGCTAGATCCGAGTGGAGCTCCTACGAGCAGTACTTC	CSARSEWSSYEQYF
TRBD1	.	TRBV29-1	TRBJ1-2	TGCAGCGCCCGACAGGGGGCGAACTATGGCTACACCTTC	CSARQGANYGYTF
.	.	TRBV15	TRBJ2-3	TGTGCCACCAGCAGAGGGGGCAATACGCAGTATTTT	CATSRGGNTQYF
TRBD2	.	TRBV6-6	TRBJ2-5	TGTGCCAGCAGGTCAAGACTAGCGGGGGTACAGACCCAGTACTTC	CASRSRLAGVQTQYF
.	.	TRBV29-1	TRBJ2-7	TGCAGCGTTGAAGACCCCCAAGGGTCCGACGAGCAGTACTTC	CSVEDPQGSDEQYF
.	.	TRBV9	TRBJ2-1	TGTGCCAGCAGCGCGCTACTAGCTGGGGTAATGAATGAGCAGTTCTTC	CASSALLAGVMNEQFF
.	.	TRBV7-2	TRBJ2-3	TGTGCCAGCAGCCCAAGGGTACATAGCACAGATACGCAGTATTTT	CASSPRVHSTDTQYF
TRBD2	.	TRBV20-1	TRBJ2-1	TGCAGTGCTAGCCCGGGACTAGCTAGGGCTGAGCAGTTCTTC	CSASPGLARAEQFF
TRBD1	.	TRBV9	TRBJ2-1	TGTGCCAGCAGCGCCCGACAGGGCCATTACTCCTACAATGAGCAGTTCTTC	CASSARQGHYSYNEQFF
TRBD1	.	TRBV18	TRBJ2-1	TGTGCCAGCTCACGAGGGACAGGGGGGATCAATGAGCAGTTCTTC	CASSRGTGGINEQFF
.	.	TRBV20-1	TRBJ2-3	TGCAGTGCTAGAGACGCTCGACTAGGGTCCACAGATACGCAGTATTTT	CSARDARLGSTDTQYF
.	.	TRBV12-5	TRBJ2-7	TGTGCTAGTGGTTTGGGAGACAGGAAATACTACGAGCAGTACTTC	CASGLGDRKYYEQYF
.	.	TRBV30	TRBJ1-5	TGTGCCTGGAGTCCCTCGGATGATCAGCCCCAGCATTTT	CAWSPSDDQPQHF
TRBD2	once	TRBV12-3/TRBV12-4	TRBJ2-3	TGTGCCAGCAGCATTACTAGCGGGGGGGCAGATACGCAGTATTTT	CASSITSGGADTQYF
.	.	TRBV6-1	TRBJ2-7	TGTGCCAGCCGACCCGGGTTAACCTACGAGCAGTACTTC	CASRPGLTYEQYF
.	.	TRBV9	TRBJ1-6	TGTGCCAGCAGCGTAGGTGTAGGGGAATATTCACCCCTCCACTTT	CASSVGVGEYSPLHF
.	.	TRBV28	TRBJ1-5	TGTGCCAGCAGTTTTTTTGGTCTGGGGGGGGCAAGCAATCAGCCCCAGCATTTT	CASSFFGLGGASNQPQHF
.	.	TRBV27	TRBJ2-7	TGTGCCAGCCGACAGGGAGGAAACGAGCAGTACTTC	CASRQGGNEQYF
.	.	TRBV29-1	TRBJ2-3	TGCAGCGTTGTCGGGGGTAGCTGGGGAGATACGCAGTATTTT	CSVVGGSWGDTQYF